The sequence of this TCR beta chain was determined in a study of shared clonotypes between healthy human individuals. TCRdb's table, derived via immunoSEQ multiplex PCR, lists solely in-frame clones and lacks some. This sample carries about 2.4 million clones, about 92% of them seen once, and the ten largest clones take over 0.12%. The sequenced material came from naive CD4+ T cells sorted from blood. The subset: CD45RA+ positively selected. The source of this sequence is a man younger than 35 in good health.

The CDR3 sequence is CASSESGPGYTF. Written as DNA, the CDR3 is TGTGCCAGCAGTGAATCCGGCCCGGGCTACACCTTC. The chain combines TRBV25-1 with TRBJ1-2; D not certain. This CDR3 is 12 amino acids long. Germline V gene lookup returns CDR1 MGHDK and CDR2 SYGVNS. Trimming removed 1 base at V and 8 bases at J, with 8 bases between.